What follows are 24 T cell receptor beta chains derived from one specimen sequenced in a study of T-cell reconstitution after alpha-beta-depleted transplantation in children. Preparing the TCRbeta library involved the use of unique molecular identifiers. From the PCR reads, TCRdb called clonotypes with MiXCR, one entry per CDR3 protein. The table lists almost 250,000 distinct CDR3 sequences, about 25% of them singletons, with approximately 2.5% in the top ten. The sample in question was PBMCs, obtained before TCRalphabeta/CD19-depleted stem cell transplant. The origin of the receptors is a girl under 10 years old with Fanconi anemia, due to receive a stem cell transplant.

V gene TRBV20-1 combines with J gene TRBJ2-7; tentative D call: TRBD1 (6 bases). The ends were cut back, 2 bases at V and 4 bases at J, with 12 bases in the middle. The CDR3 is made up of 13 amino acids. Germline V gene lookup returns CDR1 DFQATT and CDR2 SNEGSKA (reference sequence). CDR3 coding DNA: TGCAGTGCTAGAAGGGCAGGGGAGTACGAGCAGTACTTC. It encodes CSARRAGEYEQYF.

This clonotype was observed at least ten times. The CDR3 nucleotides read TGTGCCAGCAGTTGGGCGGGGCGAGGCGAGCAGTACTTC. Translation gives CASSWAGRGEQYF. V usage is TRBV28 and J usage is TRBJ2-7; TRBD2 might be the D (6 bases). The V gene's germline CDR1 is MDHEN and CDR2 SYDVKM. V was pared by 4 bases and J by 6 bases, with 13 bases between. The CDR3 sequence is 13 residues long.

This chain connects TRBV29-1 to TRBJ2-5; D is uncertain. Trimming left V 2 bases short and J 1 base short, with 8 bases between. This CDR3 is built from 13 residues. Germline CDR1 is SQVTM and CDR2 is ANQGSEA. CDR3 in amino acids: CSVERYTQETQYF. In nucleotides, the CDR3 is TGCAGCGTTGAAAGGTACACCCAAGAGACCCAGTACTTC.

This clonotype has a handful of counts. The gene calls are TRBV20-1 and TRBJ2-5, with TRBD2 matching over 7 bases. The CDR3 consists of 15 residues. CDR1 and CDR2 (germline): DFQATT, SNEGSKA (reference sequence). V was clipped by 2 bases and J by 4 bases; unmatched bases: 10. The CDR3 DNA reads TGCAGTGCTAGATCCCTCGGACTAGTGGCAGAGACCCAGTACTTC. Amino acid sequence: CSARSLGLVAETQYF.

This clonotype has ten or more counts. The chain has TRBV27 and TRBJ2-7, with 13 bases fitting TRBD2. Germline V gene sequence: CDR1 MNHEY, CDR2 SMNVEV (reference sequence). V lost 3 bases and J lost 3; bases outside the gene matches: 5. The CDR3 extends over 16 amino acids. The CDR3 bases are TGTGCCAGCAGTTTGACTAGCGGGAGGCCTTTCTACGAGCAGTACTTC. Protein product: CASSLTSGRPFYEQYF.

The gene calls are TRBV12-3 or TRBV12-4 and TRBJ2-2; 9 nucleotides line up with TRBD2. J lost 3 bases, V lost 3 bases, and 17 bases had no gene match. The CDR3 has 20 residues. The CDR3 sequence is CASSFVHRFSTSGYTGELFF. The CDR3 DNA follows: TGTGCCAGCAGTTTCGTGCACCGATTTTCGACTAGCGGATACACCGGGGAGCTGTTTTTT.

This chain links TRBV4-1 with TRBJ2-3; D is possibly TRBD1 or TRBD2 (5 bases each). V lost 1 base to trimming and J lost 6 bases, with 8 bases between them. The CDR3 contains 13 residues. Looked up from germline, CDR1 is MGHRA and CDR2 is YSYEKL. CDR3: CASSQGGSDTQYF. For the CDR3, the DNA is TGCGCCAGCAGCCAAGGGGGGTCCGATACGCAGTATTTT.

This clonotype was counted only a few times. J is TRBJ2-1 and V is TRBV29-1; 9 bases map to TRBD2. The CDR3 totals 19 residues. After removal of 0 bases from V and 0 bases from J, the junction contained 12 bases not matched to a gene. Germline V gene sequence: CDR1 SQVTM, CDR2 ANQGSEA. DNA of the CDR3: TGCAGCGTTGAAGATGGCCCTAGCGGGACCTACCTCTCCTACAATGAGCAGTTCTTC. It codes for CSVEDGPSGTYLSYNEQFF.

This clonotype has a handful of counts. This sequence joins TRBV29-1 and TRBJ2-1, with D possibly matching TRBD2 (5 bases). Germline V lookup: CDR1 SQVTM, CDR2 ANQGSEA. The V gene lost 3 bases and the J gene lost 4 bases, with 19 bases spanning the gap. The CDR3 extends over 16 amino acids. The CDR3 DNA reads TGCAGCGTTGAGTTGCGTGGGTTTAGCGCGTACAATGAGCAGTTCTTC. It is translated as CSVELRGFSAYNEQFF.

The CDR3 DNA follows: TGTGCCAGCAGCTTCAGACTAGCGGGCTACAATGAGCAGTTCTTC. Translation gives CASSFRLAGYNEQFF. The chain carries TRBV7-7 and TRBJ2-1; 10 nucleotides align to TRBD2. CDR3 length: 15 residues. The trim removed 3 bases at V and 3 bases at J, leaving 2 bases unmatched. Germline V gives CDR1 SSHAT, CDR2 FNYEAQ (reference sequence). Drawing the rest from reference TRBV7-7 and TRBJ2-1, the complete variable domain is GAGVSQSPRYKVTKRGQDVTLRCDPISSHATLYWYQQALGQGPEFLTYFNYEAQPDKSGLPSDRFSAERPEGSISTLTIQRTEQRDSAMYRCASSFRLAGYNEQFFGPGTRLTVL.

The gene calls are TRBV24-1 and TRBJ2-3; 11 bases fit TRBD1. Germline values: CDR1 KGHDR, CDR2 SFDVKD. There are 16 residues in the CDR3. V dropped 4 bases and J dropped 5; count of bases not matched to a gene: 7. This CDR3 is CATSDLDRGPLDTQYF. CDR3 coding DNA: TGTGCCACCAGTGACCTGGACAGGGGGCCTTTAGATACGCAGTATTTT.

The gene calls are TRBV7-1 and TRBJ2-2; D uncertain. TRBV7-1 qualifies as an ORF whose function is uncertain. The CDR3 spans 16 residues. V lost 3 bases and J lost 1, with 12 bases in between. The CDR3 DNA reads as TGTGCCAGCAGCTCCGGGCTTATAGGGAACACCGGGGAGCTGTTTTTT. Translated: CASSSGLIGNTGELFF.

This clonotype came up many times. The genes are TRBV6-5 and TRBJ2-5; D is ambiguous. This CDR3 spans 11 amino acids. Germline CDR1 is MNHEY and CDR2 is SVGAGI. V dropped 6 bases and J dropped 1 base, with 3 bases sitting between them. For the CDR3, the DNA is TGTGCCAGCAGCGCCCAAGAGACCCAGTACTTC. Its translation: CASSAQETQYF.

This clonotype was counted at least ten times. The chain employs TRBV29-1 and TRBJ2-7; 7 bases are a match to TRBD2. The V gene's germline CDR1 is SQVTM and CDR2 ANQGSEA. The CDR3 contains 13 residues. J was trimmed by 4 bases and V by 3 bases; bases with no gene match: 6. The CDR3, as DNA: TGCAGCGTTGAGGGGGGGGGAGGTTACGAGCAGTACTTC. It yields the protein CSVEGGGGYEQYF.

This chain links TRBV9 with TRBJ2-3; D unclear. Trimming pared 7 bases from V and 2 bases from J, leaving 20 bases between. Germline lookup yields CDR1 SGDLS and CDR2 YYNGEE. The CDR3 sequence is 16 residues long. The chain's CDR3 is CASRKVQDIPTDTQYF. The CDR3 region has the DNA TGTGCCAGCCGGAAGGTGCAGGATATACCCACAGATACGCAGTATTTT.

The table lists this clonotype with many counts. The CDR3 sequence is CASSERLAGVGEQFF. For the CDR3, the DNA is TGCGCCAGCAGCGAACGACTAGCGGGAGTGGGTGAGCAGTTCTTC. The chain employs TRBV10-1 and TRBJ2-1, with 12 bases identical to TRBD2. CDR1 and CDR2 (germline): WNHNN, SYGVQD (reference sequence). Germline trimming cut 6 bases from V and 9 bases from J; bases unmatched to any gene: 9. The CDR3 has 15 amino acids.

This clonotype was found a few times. CDR3 sequence (DNA): TGCAGTGCTAGATCGTTAACAGGGGGATTTGAGACCCAGTACTTC. Its protein is CSARSLTGGFETQYF. The chain uses TRBV20-1 and TRBJ2-5; 8 nucleotides align to TRBD1. CDR3 length equals 15 residues. Looked up from germline, CDR1 is DFQATT and CDR2 is SNEGSKA (reference sequence). V shed 2 bases, J shed 5 bases, and the junction held 10 bases outside the gene matches.

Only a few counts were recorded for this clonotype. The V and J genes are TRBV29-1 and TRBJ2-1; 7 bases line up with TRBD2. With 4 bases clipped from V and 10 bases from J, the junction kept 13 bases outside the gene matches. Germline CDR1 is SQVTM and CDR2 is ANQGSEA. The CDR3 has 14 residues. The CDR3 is CSVVLWEGLGEQFF. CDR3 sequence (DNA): TGCAGCGTTGTCTTGTGGGAGGGCCTCGGGGAGCAGTTCTTC.

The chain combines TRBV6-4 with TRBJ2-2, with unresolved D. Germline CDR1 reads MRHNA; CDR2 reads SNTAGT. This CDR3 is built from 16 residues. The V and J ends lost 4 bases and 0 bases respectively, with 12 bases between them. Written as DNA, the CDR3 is TGTGCCAGCAGTGCCTTCGGCGGTTCGAACACCGGGGAGCTGTTTTTT. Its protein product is CASSAFGGSNTGELFF.

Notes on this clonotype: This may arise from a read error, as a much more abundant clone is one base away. In nucleotides, the CDR3 is TGCAGCGTTGAGGGGGCCTACGAGCAGTACTTC. Translating gives CSVEGAYEQYF. V gene TRBV29-1 combines with J gene TRBJ2-7, with D tentatively TRBD1 or TRBD2 (5 bases each). The V end lost 3 bases, the J end lost 2 bases, and 5 bases lay between the germline ends. Per the germline V gene, CDR1 is SQVTM and CDR2 is ANQGSEA. The CDR3 totals 11 residues.

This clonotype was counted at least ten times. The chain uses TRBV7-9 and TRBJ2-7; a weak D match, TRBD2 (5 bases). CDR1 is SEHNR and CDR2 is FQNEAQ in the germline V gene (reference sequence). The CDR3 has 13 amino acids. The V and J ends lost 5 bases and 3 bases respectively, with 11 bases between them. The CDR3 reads CASSPTEVYEQYF. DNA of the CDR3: TGTGCCAGCAGCCCCACGGAGGTCTACGAGCAGTACTTC. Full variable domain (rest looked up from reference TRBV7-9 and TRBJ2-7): DTGVSQNPRHKITKRGQNVTFRCDPISEHNRLYWYRQTLGQGPEFLTYFQNEAQLEKSRLLSDRFSAERPKGSFSTLEIQRTEQGDSAMYLCASSPTEVYEQYFGPGTRLTVT.

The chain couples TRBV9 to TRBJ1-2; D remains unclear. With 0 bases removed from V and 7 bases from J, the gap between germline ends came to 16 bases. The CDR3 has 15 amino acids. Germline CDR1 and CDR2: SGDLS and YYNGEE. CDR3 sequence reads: CASSVALQAASGYTF. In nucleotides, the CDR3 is TGTGCCAGCAGCGTAGCTCTTCAGGCCGCTTCTGGCTACACCTTC.

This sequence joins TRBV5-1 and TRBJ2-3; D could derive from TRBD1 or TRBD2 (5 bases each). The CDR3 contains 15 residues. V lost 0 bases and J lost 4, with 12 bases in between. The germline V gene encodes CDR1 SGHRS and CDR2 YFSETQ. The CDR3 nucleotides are TGCGCCAGCAGCTTGGCGGGGCTAGTGGCAGATACGCAGTATTTT. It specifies CASSLAGLVADTQYF. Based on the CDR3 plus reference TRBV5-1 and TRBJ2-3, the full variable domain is KAGVTQTPRYLIKTRGQQVTLSCSPISGHRSVSWYQQTPGQGLQFLFEYFSETQRNKGNFPGRFSGRQFSNSRSEMNVSTLELGDSALYLCASSLAGLVADTQYFGPGTRLTVL.

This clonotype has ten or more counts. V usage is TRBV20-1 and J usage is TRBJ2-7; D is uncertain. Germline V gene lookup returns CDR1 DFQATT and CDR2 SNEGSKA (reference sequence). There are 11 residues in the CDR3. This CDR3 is CSADLAYEQYF. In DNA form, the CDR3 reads TGCAGCGCCGACTTGGCCTACGAGCAGTACTTC.